This T cell receptor beta chain was sequenced for a study of lung T cells in sarcoidosis with Löfgren's syndrome. About the research overall: Analyses focused on Löfgren's syndrome patients.

This clonotype was counted a few times. In germline, CDR1 is SGHRS, CDR2 YFSETQ. V was clipped by 1 base and J by 9 bases, with 11 bases between them. The CDR3 has 13 residues. TCRdb called the reads again in MiXCR, with one record for every CDR3 protein. The sample has 60,000 or so distinct CDR3 sequences; approximately 22% are singletons. Sequencing was performed on CD4+ T cells from PBMCs. This sequence joins TRBV5-1 and TRBJ2-4; D gene unclear. This receptor was identified in a human donor with sarcoidosis (Löfgren's syndrome or another form), or a control subject (not recorded which). Written as DNA, the CDR3 is TGCGCCAGCAGCTTGAACTTTCCGTCCATTCAGTACTTC. This translates into CASSLNFPSIQYF. Looking up the rest from reference TRBV5-1 and TRBJ2-4 gives the full variable domain: KAGVTQTPRYLIKTRGQQVTLSCSPISGHRSVSWYQQTPGQGLQFLFEYFSETQRNKGNFPGRFSGRQFSNSRSEMNVSTLELGDSALYLCASSLNFPSIQYFGAGTRLSVL.